Following are 20 T cell receptor beta chains from one sample sequenced in a study of blood T cell repertoires in COVID-19. TCRdb keeps only in-frame clones here, not all; method: immunoSEQ multiplex PCR. The repertoire includes over 85,000 clones, about 85% of them detected once, and 4.5% to 5% sits in the top ten. Source material: peripheral blood. All receptors derive from a human donor in a cohort sampled during active COVID-19.

The chain employs TRBV4-3 and TRBJ2-1; 7 nucleotides align to TRBD2. This CDR3 comprises 15 residues. Germline CDR1 reads LGHNA; CDR2 reads YSLEER. The junction had 3 bases not matched to a gene; V was cut back by 4 bases and J by 0 bases. DNA of the CDR3: TGCGCCAGCAGCCTTCAGCGGGGCTCCTACAATGAGCAGTTCTTC. This encodes CASSLQRGSYNEQFF.

The rearrangement links TRBV9 to TRBJ1-1; D call uncertain. Germline V gene sequence: CDR1 SGDLS, CDR2 YYNGEE. V was pared by 0 bases and J by 0 bases, with 6 bases between. The CDR3 sequence is 14 residues long. The CDR3, as DNA: TGTGCCAGCAGCGTAGCTACAGTGAACACTGAAGCTTTCTTT. Its translation is CASSVATVNTEAFF.

The genes are TRBV5-1 and TRBJ2-7; 10 positions match TRBD1. The germline V gene encodes CDR1 SGHRS and CDR2 YFSETQ. Trimming at V came to 0 bases and at J to 0 bases, leaving 0 bases not matched to a gene. This CDR3 contains 15 residues. In DNA, the CDR3 is TGCGCCAGCAGCTTGGGGACAGGGGGCTCCTACGAGCAGTACTTC. Translated: CASSLGTGGSYEQYF.

The rearrangement links TRBV5-1 to TRBJ1-4; D remains ambiguous. Germline V CDR1 and CDR2: SGHRS, YFSETQ. V was shortened by 2 bases and J by 4 bases, with 9 bases between the two germline ends. The CDR3 contains 14 residues. DNA of the CDR3: TGCGCCAGCAGCTTCTCAGGTTATAATGAAAAACTGTTTTTT. Translated: CASSFSGYNEKLFF.

The chain uses TRBV11-2 and TRBJ2-6; D may be TRBD1 (5 bases). CDR3 length: 17 amino acids. The V gene's germline CDR1 is SGHAT and CDR2 FQNNGV. V was shortened by 4 bases and J by 0 bases, with 13 bases between the two germline ends. For the CDR3, the DNA is TGTGCCAGCAGCTCCGCCAACAGGTACTCTGGGGCCAACGTCCTGACTTTC. Translated, it gives CASSSANRYSGANVLTF. Complete variable domain (other parts from reference TRBV11-2 and TRBJ2-6): EAGVAQSPRYKIIEKRQSVAFWCNPISGHATLYWYQQILGQGPKLLIQFQNNGVVDDSQLPKDRFSAERLKGVDSTLKIQPAKLEDSAVYLCASSSANRYSGANVLTFGAGSRLTVL.

The chain combines TRBV2 with TRBJ2-3; possibly TRBD2 for D (5 bases). CDR3 length equals 14 residues. Between the trimmed V and J ends, which lost 10 bases and 5 bases, there was a span of 19 bases. Germline loops: CDR1 SNHLY, CDR2 FYNNEI. CDR3 nucleotides: TGTGCCACCGGGAAGGACTTTGGGAGAGATACGCAGTATTTT. This encodes CATGKDFGRDTQYF.

V gene TRBV24-1 combines with J gene TRBJ1-5; weak D call: TRBD1 (6 bases). CDR1 and CDR2 (germline): KGHDR, SFDVKD. V dropped 6 bases and J dropped 2 bases, with 13 bases sitting between them. The CDR3 consists of 15 residues. CDR3 in DNA: TGTGCCACCAGTCCCAGGGGCAATGGCAATCAGCCCCAGCATTTT. It is translated as CATSPRGNGNQPQHF.

The chain combines TRBV9 with TRBJ2-7; 9 bases are shared with TRBD2. With 4 bases clipped from V and 4 bases from J, the junction kept 9 bases outside the gene matches. This CDR3 region has 15 residues. Germline V gene lookup returns CDR1 SGDLS and CDR2 YYNGEE. The CDR3 DNA is TGTGCCAGCAGCCCGGGACTAGCTTCTGCATACGAGCAGTACTTC. It translates to CASSPGLASAYEQYF.

This chain links TRBV11-1 with TRBJ2-3; the D is unclear. This CDR3 is 15 amino acids long. With 2 bases removed from V and 4 bases from J, the gap between germline ends came to 13 bases. CDR1 and CDR2 (germline): SGHAT, FQDESV (reference sequence). The CDR3 DNA sequence: TGTGCCAGCAGCTTAAGAATAGCTGGGTCAGATACGCAGTATTTT. This translates into CASSLRIAGSDTQYF.

The chain has TRBV5-1 and TRBJ2-5; TRBD2 matches at 9 bases. Germline CDR1 is SGHRS and CDR2 is YFSETQ. CDR3 length: 16 amino acids. With 4 bases clipped from V and 4 bases from J, the junction kept 11 bases outside the gene matches. Written as DNA, the CDR3 is TGCGCCAGCAGCCAACCGACCGGGACTAGCAGAGAGACCCAGTACTTC. It specifies CASSQPTGTSRETQYF.

The V call is TRBV6-2 or TRBV6-3, the J call TRBJ1-6; no firm D call. Germline CDR1 and CDR2: MNHEY and SVGEGT. V was cut by 2 bases and J by 4 bases, with 6 bases left in between. This CDR3 has 14 residues. This CDR3 reads CASSYESYNSPLHF. For the CDR3, the DNA is TGTGCCAGCAGTTACGAGTCATATAATTCACCCCTCCACTTT.

This rearrangement joins TRBV18 to TRBJ1-1; D remains unclear. CDR3 length: 15 residues. Trimming removed 3 bases at V and 0 bases at J, with 11 bases between. Germline CDR1 is KGHSH and CDR2 is LQKENI. Here the CDR3 DNA reads TGTGCCAGCTCACCCCTGACACGTATGAACACTGAAGCTTTCTTT. This encodes CASSPLTRMNTEAFF.

V is TRBV15 and J is TRBJ1-2; D may be TRBD1 (6 bases). CDR1 and CDR2 from the germline V gene are LNHNV and YYDKDF (reference sequence). Deletions cut 2 bases from V and 0 bases from J, with 13 bases between. CDR3 length: 16 residues. The CDR3 sequence is CATSRKLAGANYGYTF. DNA for the CDR3: TGTGCCACCAGCAGAAAATTGGCAGGGGCTAACTATGGCTACACCTTC. Drawing the rest from reference TRBV15 and TRBJ1-2, the complete variable domain is DAMVIQNPRYQVTQFGKPVTLSCSQTLNHNVMYWYQQKSSQAPKLLFHYYDKDFNNEADTPDNFQSRRPNTSFCFLDIRSPGLGDTAMYLCATSRKLAGANYGYTFGSGTRLTVV.

The chain's CDR3 is CASSSRVNTGELFF. The CDR3 DNA reads TGTGCCAGCAGCTCCCGAGTGAACACCGGGGAGCTGTTTTTT. The J gene is TRBJ2-2, the V gene TRBV9; no clear D. The CDR3 spans 14 residues. V shed 4 bases and J shed 1 base, with 8 bases lying between them. The V gene's germline CDR1 is SGDLS and CDR2 YYNGEE.

The chain carries TRBV28 and TRBJ2-4, with 9 bases matching TRBD2. CDR1 is MDHEN, CDR2 SYDVKM, per germline. V lost 4 bases, J lost 0 bases, and 4 bases stayed unmatched. CDR3 size: 16 residues. CDR3 sequence reads: CASSSPGLAAKNIQYF. The CDR3 DNA reads as TGTGCCAGCAGTTCGCCGGGACTAGCAGCCAAAAACATTCAGTACTTC.

This chain uses TRBV7-2 with TRBJ1-5; possible D gene TRBD1, 6 bases. Trimming took off 3 bases at V and 1 base at J, with 16 bases between the two ends. The CDR3 totals 17 residues. Germline assignment: CDR1 SGHTA and CDR2 FQGNSA. The CDR3 spells CASSLGWGHYSNQPQHF. Written as DNA, the CDR3 is TGTGCCAGCAGCTTGGGCTGGGGACACTACAGCAATCAGCCCCAGCATTTT.

The CDR3, as DNA: TGTGCCTGGAGTGTAGTGGCGGCTAATGAAAAACTGTTTTTT. Amino acids: CAWSVVAANEKLFF. V usage is TRBV30 and J usage is TRBJ1-4; D is uncertain. Trimming left V 0 bases short and J 3 bases short, with 8 bases between. The CDR3 contains 14 residues. CDR1 and CDR2 from the germline V gene are GTSNPN and SVGIG (reference sequence).

The chain is built from TRBV30 and TRBJ2-1, with a tentative D call TRBD2 (6 bases). V shed 4 bases and J shed 10 bases, with 14 bases lying between them. Germline lookup yields CDR1 GTSNPN and CDR2 SVGIG (reference sequence). CDR3 length: 12 amino acids. This CDR3 reads CAWMRGGWEQFF. Here the CDR3 DNA reads TGTGCCTGGATGCGTGGGGGGTGGGAGCAGTTCTTC.

V gene TRBV30 combines with J gene TRBJ2-1; the D gene is possibly TRBD2 (5 bases). CDR3 length: 15 amino acids. The germline CDR1 and CDR2 sequences are GTSNPN and SVGIG (reference sequence). The V end was cut by 4 bases, the J end by 0 bases, with 13 bases between. The CDR3 loop reads CAWTPGLLSYNEQFF. DNA for the CDR3: TGTGCCTGGACCCCCGGACTTCTCTCCTACAATGAGCAGTTCTTC.

The count of this clone is one. The V gene is TRBV29-1, the J gene TRBJ1-4, with D maybe TRBD1 (6 bases). The germline V gene has CDR1 SQVTM and CDR2 ANQGSEA. The CDR3 extends over 13 amino acids. V was pared by 2 bases and J by 7 bases, with 11 bases between. The DNA of the CDR3 is TGCAGCGTTGAAACAGGGTTGACTGAAAAACTGTTTTTT. It codes for CSVETGLTEKLFF. Full variable domain (missing parts from reference TRBV29-1 and TRBJ1-4): SAVISQKPSRDICQRGTSLTIQCQVDSQVTMMFWYRQQPGQSLTLIATANQGSEATYESGFVIDKFPISRPNLTFSTLTVSNMSPEDSSIYLCSVETGLTEKLFFGSGTQLSVL.